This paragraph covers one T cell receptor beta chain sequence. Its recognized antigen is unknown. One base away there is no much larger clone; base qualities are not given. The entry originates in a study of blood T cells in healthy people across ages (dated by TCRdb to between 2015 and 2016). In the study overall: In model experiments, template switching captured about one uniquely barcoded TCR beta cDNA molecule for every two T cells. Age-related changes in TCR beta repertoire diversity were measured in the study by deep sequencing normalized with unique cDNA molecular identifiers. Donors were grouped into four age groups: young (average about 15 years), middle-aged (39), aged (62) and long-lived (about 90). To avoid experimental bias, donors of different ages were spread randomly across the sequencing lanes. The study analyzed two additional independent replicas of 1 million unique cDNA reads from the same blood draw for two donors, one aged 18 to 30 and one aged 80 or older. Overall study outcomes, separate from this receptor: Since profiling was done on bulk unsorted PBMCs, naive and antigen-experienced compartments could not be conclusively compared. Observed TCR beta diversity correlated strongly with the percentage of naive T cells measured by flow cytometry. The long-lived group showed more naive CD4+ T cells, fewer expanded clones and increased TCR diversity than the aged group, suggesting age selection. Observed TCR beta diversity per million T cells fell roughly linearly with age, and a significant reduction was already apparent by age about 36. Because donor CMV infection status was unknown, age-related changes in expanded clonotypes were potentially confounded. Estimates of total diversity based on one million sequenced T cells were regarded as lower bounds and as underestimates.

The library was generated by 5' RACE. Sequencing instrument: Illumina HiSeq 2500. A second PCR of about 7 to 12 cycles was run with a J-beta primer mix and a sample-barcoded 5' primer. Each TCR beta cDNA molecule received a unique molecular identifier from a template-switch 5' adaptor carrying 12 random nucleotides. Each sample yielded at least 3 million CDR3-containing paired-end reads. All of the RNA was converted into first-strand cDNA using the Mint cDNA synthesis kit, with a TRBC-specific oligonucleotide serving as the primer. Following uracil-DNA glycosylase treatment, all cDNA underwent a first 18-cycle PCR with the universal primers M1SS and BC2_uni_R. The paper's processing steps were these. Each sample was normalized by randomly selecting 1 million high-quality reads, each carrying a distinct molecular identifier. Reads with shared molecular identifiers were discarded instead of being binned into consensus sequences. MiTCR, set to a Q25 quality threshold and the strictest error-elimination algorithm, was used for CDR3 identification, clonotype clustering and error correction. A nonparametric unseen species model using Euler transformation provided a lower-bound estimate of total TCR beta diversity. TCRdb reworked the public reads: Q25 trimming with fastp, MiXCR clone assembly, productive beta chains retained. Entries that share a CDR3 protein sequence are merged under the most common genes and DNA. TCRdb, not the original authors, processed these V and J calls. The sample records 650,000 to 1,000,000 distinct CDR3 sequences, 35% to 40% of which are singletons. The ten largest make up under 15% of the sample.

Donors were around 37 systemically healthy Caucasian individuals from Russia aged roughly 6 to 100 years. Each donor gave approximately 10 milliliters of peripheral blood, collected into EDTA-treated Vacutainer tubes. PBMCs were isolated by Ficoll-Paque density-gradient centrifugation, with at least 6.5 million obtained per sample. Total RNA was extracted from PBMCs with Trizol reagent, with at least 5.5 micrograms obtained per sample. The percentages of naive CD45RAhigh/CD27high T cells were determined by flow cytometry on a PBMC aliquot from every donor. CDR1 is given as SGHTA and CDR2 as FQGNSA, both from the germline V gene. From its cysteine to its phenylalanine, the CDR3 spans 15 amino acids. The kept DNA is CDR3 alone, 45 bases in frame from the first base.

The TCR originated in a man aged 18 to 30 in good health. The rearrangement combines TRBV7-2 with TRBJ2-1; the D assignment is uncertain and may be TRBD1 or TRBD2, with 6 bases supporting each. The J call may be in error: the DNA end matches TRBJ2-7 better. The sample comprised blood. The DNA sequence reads TGTGCCAGCATTCTAGGGGGGCCCACCTACAATGAGCAGTACTTC. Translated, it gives CASILGGPTYNEQYF.